This T cell receptor (beta chain) came from a study of blood T cell repertoires in COVID-19. Study information: Specimens from acute and convalescent COVID-19 originated in the United States, Italy and Spain.

CDR1 is SGHAT and CDR2 is FQNNGV in the germline V gene. This CDR3 spans 15 amino acids. Germline trimming cut 3 bases from V and 5 bases from J; bases unmatched to any gene: 7. The table came from immunoSEQ multiplex PCR; TCRdb's copy has only in-frame clones and leaves some out. This table has approximately 200,000 clones, about four fifths appearing once. The source is a woman over 75 with acute or convalescent COVID-19. The sequencing input was peripheral blood. The rearrangement uses TRBV11-2 and TRBJ2-5; the match to TRBD2 covers 9 bases. CDR3 residues: CASSFAGGIRETQYF. CDR3 sequence (DNA): TGTGCCAGCAGCTTTGCGGGAGGGATTAGGGAGACCCAGTACTTC.